The rows below give T cell receptor beta chains drawn from one sample of a study of shared clonotypes between healthy human individuals. TCRdb's table, derived via immunoSEQ multiplex PCR, lists solely in-frame clones and lacks some. The profile shows hundreds of thousands of clones, about 90% of them singletons. Sequenced sample: naive CD8+ T cells sorted from blood. The receptors come from a man aged 25-45 years in good health. Both conserved end residues are part of each CDR3. A D gene is named only where the DNA matches it firmly. Clone size is given for some rows only: seen once, a few or many times, or a class if the clone is expanded.

cdr3_nt cdr3_aa j_call clone_size v_call d_call
TGTGCCAGCAGCTTATTGACTAGCGGGGAGAACAACGAGCAGTACTTC CASSLLTSGENNEQYF TRBJ2-7 . TRBV7-6 TRBD2
TGTGCCAGCTTTCGAGGGGGCACTGAAGCTTTCTTT CASFRGGTEAFF TRBJ1-1 . TRBV27 .
TGTGCCAGCTCAGGTAAAGAGCAGGGATCCTACGAGCAGTACTTC CASSGKEQGSYEQYF TRBJ2-7 . TRBV18 .
TGTGCCAGCAGTCATGGGACAGGGGCTGGCATGAACACTGAAGCTTTCTTT CASSHGTGAGMNTEAFF TRBJ1-1 . TRBV27 TRBD1
TGTGCCAGCAGCCTGGTGGGGCGCAGGGGGTACGTCTATGGCTACACCTTC CASSLVGRRGYVYGYTF TRBJ1-2 . TRBV5-6 TRBD1
TGTGCCAGCAGCAACCCGGCTAGCGGGAGGGCAGATGAGCAGTTCTTC CASSNPASGRADEQFF TRBJ2-1 . TRBV7-9 TRBD2
TGCCTGAGCAAACGAGGGGGCGCGAAGTTCTATGGCTACACCTTC CLSKRGGAKFYGYTF TRBJ1-2 . TRBV6-6 TRBD1
TGTGCCACCAGCTGGGGGGCGGGAGTATCCTACAATGAGCAGTTCTTC CATSWGAGVSYNEQFF TRBJ2-1 . TRBV15 .
TGTGCCAGCAGCTTTCGACAGGGCTCGAACACTGAAGCTTTCTTT CASSFRQGSNTEAFF TRBJ1-1 . TRBV7-9 TRBD1
TGTGCCAGCAGCTTGCTTAGTGGGGGGGCGCTGGATACGCAGTATTTT CASSLLSGGALDTQYF TRBJ2-3 . TRBV5-6 .
TGCGCCAGCAGCTTAGAAGGTTTTGTGGCCCTGGACTCCTACAATGAGCAGTTCTTC CASSLEGFVALDSYNEQFF TRBJ2-1 . TRBV5-1 .
TGTGCCAGTACCCCCGGCGCCTCCGGGGAGCTGTTTTTT CASTPGASGELFF TRBJ2-2 few TRBV19 .
TGTGCCAGCAGCTTAGACCCCCGGATCCACGAGCAGTACTTC CASSLDPRIHEQYF TRBJ2-7 . TRBV11-2 .
TGCGCCAGCAGCCCTTTAACTAGCGAGAGGTATGAGCAGTACTTC CASSPLTSERYEQYF TRBJ2-7 . TRBV4-1 TRBD2
TGTGCCAGCAGTGATCAAACCTACGAGCAGTACTTC CASSDQTYEQYF TRBJ2-7 once TRBV25-1 .
TGCAGCGTTGAAACGGCAGGGTCGAGCACAGATACGCAGTATTTT CSVETAGSSTDTQYF TRBJ2-3 . TRBV29-1 .
TGTGCCAGCAGTGAAGGACATTACAATGAGCAGTTCTTC CASSEGHYNEQFF TRBJ2-1 . TRBV6-1 .
TGTGCCAGCAGTGAGGCATCAGTAGCGGATACGCAGTATTTT CASSEASVADTQYF TRBJ2-3 . TRBV6-1 .
TGCAGCGCCGCCGGGGGGGTCGGATCCTACGAGCAGTACTTC CSAAGGVGSYEQYF TRBJ2-7 . TRBV29-1 TRBD2
TGTGCCAGCAGAGGGACAGACTCCTACGAGCAGTACTTC CASRGTDSYEQYF TRBJ2-7 . TRBV2 TRBD1
TGCGCCAGCAGGCCGACACTTTACAATGAGCAGTTCTTC CASRPTLYNEQFF TRBJ2-1 . TRBV4-1 .
TGTGCCAGCAGCGACGGGTGGGAAGGGGCTGAAGCTTTCTTT CASSDGWEGAEAFF TRBJ1-1 . TRBV9 .
TGTGCCAGCAGCGCGACAGGGGGCTTAGGTAATGAAAAACTGTTTTTT CASSATGGLGNEKLFF TRBJ1-4 . TRBV9 TRBD1
TGTGCCAGCAGCCCCATAGGGACAGAAGCTAACTATGGCTACACCTTC CASSPIGTEANYGYTF TRBJ1-2 . TRBV7-6 TRBD1
TGTGCCAGCAGCCCTATAGCTAGCGCTTACGAGCAGTACTTC CASSPIASAYEQYF TRBJ2-7 . TRBV27 .
TGTGCCAGCAGCTCGTGGACTAGCGGGGTATACGAGCAGTACTTC CASSSWTSGVYEQYF TRBJ2-7 . TRBV11-2 TRBD2
TGTGCCATCAGTGAGTCAGGACTAGCGACGAATGAGCAGTTCTTC CAISESGLATNEQFF TRBJ2-1 . TRBV10-3 TRBD2
TGTGCCAGCAGTTGGGACAACTACGAGCAGTACTTC CASSWDNYEQYF TRBJ2-7 . TRBV28 .
TGTGCCAGCAGTTTATCGTACAGGGGGGACTACGAGCAGTACTTC CASSLSYRGDYEQYF TRBJ2-7 . TRBV27 TRBD1
TGTGCCAGCAGCTTCGGACTAGCGGGATGGTACGAGCAGTACTTC CASSFGLAGWYEQYF TRBJ2-7 . TRBV7-9 TRBD2
TGTGCCAGCAGCCAAGTTTGGGGTTCCGAGCAGTACTTC CASSQVWGSEQYF TRBJ2-7 . TRBV14 .